These T cell receptor beta chains were read from a single sample in a study of neurological immune-mediated disorders. A single record per CDR3 protein comes from TCRdb applying MiXCR to the 5' RACE reads. The sample has about 28,000 distinct CDR3 sequences; around 10% are singletons. Material for sequencing was PBMCs. These receptors all stem from a woman aged 60-70 years in good health. Both conserved end residues are part of each CDR3.

length	V	CDR3
14	TRBV7-8	CATWRQGIPYEKYF
16	TRBV4-2	CASSPQTSGSSDTQYF
14	TRBV4-3	CASSQEAGPGELFF
19	TRBV20-1	CSARDLAVVFARGFSGAFF
14	TRBV12-3/TRBV12-4	CASREQGSGYEQYF
15	TRBV18	CASSPGESPNYEQYF
14	TRBV20-1	CSAPPGQKSYEQYF
16	TRBV7-2	CASSPTGNVAKNIQYF
15	TRBV5-1	CASSLAGDSYNEQFF
13	TRBV6-2/TRBV6-3	CASSRQGVYEQYF
15	TRBV6-2/TRBV6-3	CASSRPGQGFNEQFF
15	TRBV12-3/TRBV12-4	CASSLAIPNTGELFF
14	TRBV5-6	CASSDLYWEETQYF
13	TRBV5-1	CASSSAGTNEAFF
15	TRBV9	CASSGSGGVNYGYTF
16	TRBV4-3	CASSQDLAGSWNIQYF
14	TRBV20-1	CSGDGDRVLETQYF
16	TRBV19	CASSSGRRASHQPQHF
18	TRBV7-6	CASTSSIRGQGANYGYTF
13	TRBV6-5	CASSYTQNYGYTF
13	TRBV5-1	CASSLVGEETQYF
14	TRBV5-1	CASSLDHTQETQYF
15	TRBV4-3	CANSQERRGLCGYTF
17	TRBV15	CTTSRSLQRKTYNEQFF
13	TRBV7-3	CASSFGVGETQYF
15	TRBV5-1	CASSLPGGGADTQYF
14	TRBV11-3	CASSLTSGVNEQFF
14	TRBV5-1	CASRLVGYQETQYF
13	TRBV19	CASSRDSNYGYTF
17	TRBV11-2	CGSSLTGLLQGNEKLFF
13	TRBV5-1	CASSLDAQTEQFF
14	TRBV7-2	CASSLQQVNTEAFF
15	TRBV20-1	CSAREGRGFTDTQYF
14	TRBV4-2	CASSQDGAGGAQYF
15	TRBV4-3	CASSQQGLAGGPQFF
14	TRBV27	CASSLRQGNTEAFF
15	TRBV7-3	CASSSRLAGYNEQFF
15	TRBV5-8	CASSQKRTGHTEAFF
17	TRBV5-1	CASSPLVSRGTTDTQYF
15	TRBV5-1	CASSLGGTEGGEQYF
15	TRBV3-1	CASSPEVEKNEKLFF
15	TRBV5-1	CAIPIQVTEADTQYF
16	TRBV18	CAISPQEGIWGTEAFF
13	TRBV20-1	CSARKSDEQPQHF
17	TRBV4-2	CASSQLRGSGETDTQYF
13	TRBV7-2	CASSFRGADTQYF
17	TRBV18	CASSPQMPELNTGELFF
13	TRBV18	CASSAQGHTEAFF
16	TRBV7-2	CASSLVGGYSTDTQYF
17	TRBV12-3/TRBV12-4	CASSPGTSGGWAYEQYF
16	TRBV7-9	CASSLATGTGDQPQHF
16	TRBV5-1	CASSLQTGGSKNIQYF
14	TRBV20-1	CSANPMGANYGYTF